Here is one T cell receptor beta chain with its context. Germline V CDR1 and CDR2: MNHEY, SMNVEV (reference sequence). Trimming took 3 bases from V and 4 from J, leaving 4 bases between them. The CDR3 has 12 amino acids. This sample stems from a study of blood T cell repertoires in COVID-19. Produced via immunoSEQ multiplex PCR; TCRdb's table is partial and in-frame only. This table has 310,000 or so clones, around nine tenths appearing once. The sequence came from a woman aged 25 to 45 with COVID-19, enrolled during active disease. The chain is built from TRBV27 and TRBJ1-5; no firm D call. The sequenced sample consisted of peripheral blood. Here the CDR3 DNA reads TGTGCCAGCAGTTTCAGAAATCAGCCCCAGCATTTT. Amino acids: CASSFRNQPQHF.